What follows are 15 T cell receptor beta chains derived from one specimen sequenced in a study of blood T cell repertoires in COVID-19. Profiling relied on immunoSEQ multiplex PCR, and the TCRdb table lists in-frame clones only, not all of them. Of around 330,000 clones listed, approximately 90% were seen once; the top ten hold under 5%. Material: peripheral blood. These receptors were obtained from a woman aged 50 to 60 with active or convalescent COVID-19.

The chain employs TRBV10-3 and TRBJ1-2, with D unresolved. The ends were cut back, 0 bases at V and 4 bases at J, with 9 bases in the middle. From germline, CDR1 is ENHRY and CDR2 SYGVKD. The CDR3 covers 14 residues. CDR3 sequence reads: CAISESGSSYGYTF. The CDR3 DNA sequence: TGTGCCATCAGTGAGTCCGGGAGTAGCTATGGCTACACCTTC.

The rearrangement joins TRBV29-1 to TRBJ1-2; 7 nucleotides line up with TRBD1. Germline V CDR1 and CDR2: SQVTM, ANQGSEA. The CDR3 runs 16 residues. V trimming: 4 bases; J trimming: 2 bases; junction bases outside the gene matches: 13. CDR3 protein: CSVGPWRDRTNYGYTF. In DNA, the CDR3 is TGCAGCGTTGGCCCCTGGCGGGACAGAACCAACTATGGCTACACCTTC. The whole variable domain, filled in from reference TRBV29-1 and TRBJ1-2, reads SAVISQKPSRDICQRGTSLTIQCQVDSQVTMMFWYRQQPGQSLTLIATANQGSEATYESGFVIDKFPISRPNLTFSTLTVSNMSPEDSSIYLCSVGPWRDRTNYGYTFGSGTRLTVV.

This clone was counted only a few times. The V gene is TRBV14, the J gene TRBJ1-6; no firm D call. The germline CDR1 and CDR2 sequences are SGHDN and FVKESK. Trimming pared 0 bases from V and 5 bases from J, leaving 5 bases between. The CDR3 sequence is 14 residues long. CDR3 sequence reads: CASSQELNNSPLHF. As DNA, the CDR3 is TGTGCCAGCAGCCAAGAGTTAAATAATTCACCCCTCCACTTT.

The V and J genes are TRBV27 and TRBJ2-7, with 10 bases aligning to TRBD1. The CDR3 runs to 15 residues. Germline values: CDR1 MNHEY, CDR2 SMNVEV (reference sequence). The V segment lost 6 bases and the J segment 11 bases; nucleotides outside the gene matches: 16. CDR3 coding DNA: TGTGCCAGCAGCCCCACTACTTCACTTGGGACAGGGGAGTACTTC. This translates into CASSPTTSLGTGEYF.

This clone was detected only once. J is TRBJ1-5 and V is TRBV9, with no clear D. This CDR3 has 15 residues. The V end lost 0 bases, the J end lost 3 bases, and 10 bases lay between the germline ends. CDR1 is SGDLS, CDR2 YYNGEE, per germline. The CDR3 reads CASSVGGGNNQPQHF. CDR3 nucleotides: TGTGCCAGCAGCGTAGGTGGAGGGAACAATCAGCCCCAGCATTTT.

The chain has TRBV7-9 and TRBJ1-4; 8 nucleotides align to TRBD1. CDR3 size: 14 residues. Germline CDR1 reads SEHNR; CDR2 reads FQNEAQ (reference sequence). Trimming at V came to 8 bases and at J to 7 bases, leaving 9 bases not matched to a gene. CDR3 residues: CASGARGPGEKLFF. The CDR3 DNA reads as TGTGCCAGCGGTGCCAGGGGGCCGGGTGAAAAACTGTTTTTT.

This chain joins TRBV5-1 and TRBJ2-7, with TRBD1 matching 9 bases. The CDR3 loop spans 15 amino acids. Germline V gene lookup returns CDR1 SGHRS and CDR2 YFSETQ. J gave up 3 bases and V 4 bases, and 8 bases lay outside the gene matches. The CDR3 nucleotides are TGCGCCAGCAGCCCAAGGAGGGACAGGGACTACGAGCAGTACTTC. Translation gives CASSPRRDRDYEQYF.

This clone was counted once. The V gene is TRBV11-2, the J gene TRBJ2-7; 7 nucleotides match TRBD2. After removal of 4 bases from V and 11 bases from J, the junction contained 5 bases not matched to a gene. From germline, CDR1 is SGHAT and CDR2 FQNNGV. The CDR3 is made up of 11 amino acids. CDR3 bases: TGTGCCAGCAGCTCCGGACTAGTGGAGTACTTC. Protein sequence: CASSSGLVEYF.

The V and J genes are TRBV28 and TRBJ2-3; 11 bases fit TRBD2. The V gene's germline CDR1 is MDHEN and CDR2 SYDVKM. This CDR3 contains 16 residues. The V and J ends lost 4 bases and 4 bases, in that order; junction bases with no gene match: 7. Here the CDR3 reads CASSSRLAGISDTQYF. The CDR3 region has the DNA TGTGCCAGCAGTTCCAGACTAGCGGGAATTTCAGATACGCAGTATTTT. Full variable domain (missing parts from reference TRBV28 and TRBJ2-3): DVKVTQSSRYLVKRTGEKVFLECVQDMDHENMFWYRQDPGLGLRLIYFSYDVKMKEKGDIPEGYSVSREKKERFSLILESASTNQTSMYLCASSSRLAGISDTQYFGPGTRLTVL.

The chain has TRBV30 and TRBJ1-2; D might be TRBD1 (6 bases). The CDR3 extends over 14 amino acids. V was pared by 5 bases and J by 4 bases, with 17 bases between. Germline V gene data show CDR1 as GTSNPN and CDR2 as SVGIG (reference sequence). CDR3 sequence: CAWSGQGGIYGYTF. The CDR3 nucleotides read TGTGCCTGGTCCGGCCAAGGGGGTATCTATGGCTACACCTTC. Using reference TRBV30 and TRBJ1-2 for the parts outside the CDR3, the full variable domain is SQTIHQWPATLVQPVGSPLSLECTVEGTSNPNLYWYRQAAGRGLQLLFYSVGIGQISSEVPQNLSASRPQDRQFILSSKKLLLSDSGFYLCAWSGQGGIYGYTFGSGTRLTVV.

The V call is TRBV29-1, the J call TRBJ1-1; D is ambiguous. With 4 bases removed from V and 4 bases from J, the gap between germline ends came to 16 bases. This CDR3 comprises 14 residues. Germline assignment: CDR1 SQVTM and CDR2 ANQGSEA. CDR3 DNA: TGCAGCGTTGGCGGGGTGGGCTCCGGCACTGAAGCTTTCTTT. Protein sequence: CSVGGVGSGTEAFF. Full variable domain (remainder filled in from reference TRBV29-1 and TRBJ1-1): SAVISQKPSRDICQRGTSLTIQCQVDSQVTMMFWYRQQPGQSLTLIATANQGSEATYESGFVIDKFPISRPNLTFSTLTVSNMSPEDSSIYLCSVGGVGSGTEAFFGQGTRLTVV.

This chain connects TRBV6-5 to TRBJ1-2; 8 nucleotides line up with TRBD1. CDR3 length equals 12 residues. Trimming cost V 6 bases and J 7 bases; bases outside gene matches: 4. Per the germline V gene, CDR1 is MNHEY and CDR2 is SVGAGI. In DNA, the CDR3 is TGTGCCAGCAGGGCGACAGGGGTTGGCTACACCTTC. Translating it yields CASRATGVGYTF.

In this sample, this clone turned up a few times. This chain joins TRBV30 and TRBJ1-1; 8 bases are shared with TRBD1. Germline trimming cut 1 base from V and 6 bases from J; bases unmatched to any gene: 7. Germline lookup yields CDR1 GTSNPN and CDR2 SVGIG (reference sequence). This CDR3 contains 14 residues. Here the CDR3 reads CAWSATHRGSEAFF. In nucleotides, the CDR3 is TGTGCCTGGAGTGCAACGCACAGGGGGTCTGAAGCTTTCTTT.

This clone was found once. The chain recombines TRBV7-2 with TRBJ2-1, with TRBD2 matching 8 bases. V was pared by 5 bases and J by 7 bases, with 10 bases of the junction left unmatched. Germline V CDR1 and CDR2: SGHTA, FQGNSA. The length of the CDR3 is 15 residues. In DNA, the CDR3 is TGTGCCAGCAGCGCACCGGGGGGGCCGGGTAATGAGCAGTTCTTC. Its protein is CASSAPGGPGNEQFF.

The CDR3 spells CASSTGLAEAKDNEQFF. CDR3 in DNA: TGTGCCAGCAGCACGGGACTAGCGGAGGCAAAAGACAATGAGCAGTTCTTC. V gene TRBV5-4 combines with J gene TRBJ2-1; the match to TRBD2 covers 11 bases. This CDR3 has 17 residues. The junction had 11 bases not matched to a gene; V was cut back by 4 bases and J by 5 bases. Germline values: CDR1 SGHNT, CDR2 YYREEE (reference sequence).